This T cell receptor beta chain came from a study of Graves' ophthalmopathy and Graves' hyperthyroidism. In this sample, this clonotype turned up many times. For repertoire sequencing, the TCR beta CDR3 regions were amplified from RNA transcripts. HTBI primers were employed in first-round RT-PCR, then a second-round multiplex PCR followed. TCRdb re-analysed the multiplex PCR reads in MiXCR, keeping a single row per CDR3 protein. The repertoire consists of under 350,000 distinct CDR3 sequences, with roughly a sixth occurring once and the leading ten covering approximately 13%. CDR3 length: 16 residues. Trimming removed 2 bases from V and 9 bases from J, with 20 bases in between. Germline CDR1 LNHNV, CDR2 YYDKDF (reference sequence).

This clonotype originated in an adult man with Graves' ophthalmopathy. The gene calls are TRBV15 and TRBJ2-4; D possibly uses TRBD1 or TRBD2 (6 bases each). The sequenced sample was peripheral blood. The CDR3 region is CATSRQKAGRGSIQYF. CDR3 DNA sequence: TGTGCCACCAGCAGACAGAAGGCGGGAAGGGGGAGCATTCAGTACTTC.